This T cell receptor beta chain was found in a study of control samples from healthy donors and cancer patients. Some clones are missing from TCRdb's copy, which holds only in-frame ones; the method was immunoSEQ multiplex PCR. Seen here are about 58,000 clones, roughly 94% observed once, and the top ten hold around 3.7%. The trim removed 3 bases at V and 5 bases at J, leaving 10 bases unmatched. The germline V gene has CDR1 DFQATT and CDR2 SNEGSKA (reference sequence). This CDR3 is built from 16 residues. Source material: blood. The clonotype comes from a man younger than 45 in good health. The V and J genes are TRBV20-1 and TRBJ2-1; 10 bases agree with TRBD2. The chain's CDR3 is CSASILAGALDNEQFF. The CDR3 nucleotides are TGCAGTGCTAGTATCCTAGCGGGGGCCCTAGACAATGAGCAGTTCTTC.